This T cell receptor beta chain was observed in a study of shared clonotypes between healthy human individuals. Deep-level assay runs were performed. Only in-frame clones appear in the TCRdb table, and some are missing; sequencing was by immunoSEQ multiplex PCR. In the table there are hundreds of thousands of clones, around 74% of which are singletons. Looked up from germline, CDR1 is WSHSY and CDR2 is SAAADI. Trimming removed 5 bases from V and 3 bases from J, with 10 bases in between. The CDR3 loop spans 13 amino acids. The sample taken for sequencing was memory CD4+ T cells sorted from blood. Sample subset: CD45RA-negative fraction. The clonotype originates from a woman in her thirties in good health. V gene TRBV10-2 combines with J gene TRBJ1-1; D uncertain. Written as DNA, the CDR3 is TGCGCCAGCAGTCTGGAGTTGTACACTGAAGCTTTCTTT. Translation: CASSLELYTEAFF.